These T cell receptor beta chains were read from a single sample in a study of glioma-infiltrating T cells. MiXCR was run by TCRdb on the multiplex PCR reads, yielding one entry per CDR3 protein. The sample consists of roughly 190,000 distinct CDR3 sequences, 32% of them appearing once. Sequences were obtained from glioma tissue, nonneoplastic brain tissue, or PBMCs (not recorded which). The source is a human donor with low-grade glioma or glioblastoma, undergoing nonglioma brain surgery, or in good health (not recorded which). Each CDR3 is given with its conserved first and last residue. D genes are given only for firm matches. Clone size is stated in some rows and not others, as once, few, many or a class when expanded.

abundance	v_gene	j_gene	d_gene	CDR3nt	CDR3aa
many	TRBV7-8	TRBJ2-5	TRBD2	TGTGCCAGCAGCTTCCCTCCTAGCGGGCGGGAGACCCAGTACTTC	CASSFPPSGRETQYF
once	TRBV3-1	TRBJ2-5	NA	TGTGCCAGCAGCCCGATCCAAGAGGCCCAGTACTTC	CASSPIQEAQYF
medium-sized	TRBV28	TRBJ2-5	NA	TGTGCCAGCAGTGGAAGGCTTAGGGAGACCCAGTACTTC	CASSGRLRETQYF
NA	TRBV6-5	TRBJ2-3	TRBD1	TGTGCTAGGGGGCTAGCTTGGACAGATACGCAGTATTTT	CARGLAWTDTQYF
few	TRBV5-1	TRBJ2-5	NA	TGCGCCAGCAGTTTAGTCCTTGCCCTACAAGAGACCCAGTACTTC	CASSLVLALQETQYF
few	TRBV29-1	TRBJ2-7	TRBD2	TGCAGCGTGGCGGTTGGAGCGGGGGAGCAGTACTTC	CSVAVGAGEQYF
many	TRBV2	TRBJ1-2	TRBD1	TGTGCCAGCAGGACAGGGGACGGCTATGGCTACACCTTC	CASRTGDGYGYTF
NA	TRBV5-1	TRBJ1-4	NA	TGCGCCAGCAGCTCCGGGACAACGGGGAATGAAAAACTGTTTTTT	CASSSGTTGNEKLFF
many	TRBV12-3/TRBV12-4	TRBJ2-1	TRBD2	TGTGCGCAGTCCGGGACTAGCTACAATGAGCAGTTCTTC	CAQSGTSYNEQFF
many	TRBV3-1	TRBJ2-7	NA	TGTGCCAGCAGCCAAGGAGGCTACGAGCAGTACTTC	CASSQGGYEQYF
many	TRBV20-1	TRBJ1-1	NA	TGCAGTGCTAGCCGGGCGTTCTCGAACACTGAAGCTTTCTTT	CSASRAFSNTEAFF
NA	TRBV29-1	TRBJ1-4	NA	TGCAGCGTTGAAGTCCTCGCAGGGGCTTCGGAAAAACTGTTTTTT	CSVEVLAGASEKLFF
many	TRBV6-2/TRBV6-3	TRBJ1-2	NA	TGTGCCAGCAGTTACTCTAACTATGGCTACACCTTC	CASSYSNYGYTF
many	TRBV6-1	TRBJ1-3	NA	TGTGCCAGCAGCCCCAGCAGCTCTGGAAACACCATATATTTT	CASSPSSSGNTIYF
NA	TRBV12-3/TRBV12-4	TRBJ2-3	NA	TGTGCCAGCAGTTTCTCCCGATCAACCACAGATACGCAGTATTTT	CASSFSRSTTDTQYF
many	TRBV3-1	TRBJ2-5	TRBD2	TGTGCCAGCAGCCAACGGAGCGGGAAACAAGAGACCCAGTACTTC	CASSQRSGKQETQYF
many	TRBV6-1	TRBJ2-7	TRBD1	TGTGCCAGCATTATGGTAGGGGGCAAATCCTACGAGCAGTACTTC	CASIMVGGKSYEQYF
NA	TRBV4-1	TRBJ2-1	TRBD2	TGCGCCAGCAGCCAAACCGGGACTAGCGGGAGAAGGTACAATGAGCAGTTCTTC	CASSQTGTSGRRYNEQFF
NA	TRBV7-2	TRBJ2-2	TRBD1	TGTGCCAGCAGCTTATGGACAGGGAAGGCCGGGGAGCTGTTTTTT	CASSLWTGKAGELFF
NA	TRBV20-1	TRBJ2-1	TRBD2	TGCAGTGCAAATAGCGGGAGTGATGATACGCAGTTCTTC	CSANSGSDDTQFF
many	TRBV28	TRBJ1-3	NA	TGTGCCAGCAGTTTAAGTTTGGGCGCCGGGTCTGGAAACACCATATATTTT	CASSLSLGAGSGNTIYF
once	TRBV5-1	TRBJ1-1	NA	TGCGCCAGCAGCTTGGCCCAGGGGAACACTGAAGGTTTCTTT	CASSLAQGNTEGFF
many	TRBV6-2/TRBV6-3	TRBJ2-7	NA	TGTGCCAGCAGTTTCTCGGCGGGAACCCACGAGCAGTACTTC	CASSFSAGTHEQYF
many	TRBV5-4	TRBJ1-1	NA	TGTGCCAGCAGCTCCAGAGGCCGGGATTTCTTT	CASSSRGRDFF
many	TRBV7-9	TRBJ2-1	TRBD1	TGTGCCAGCAGCTTATCGGGACAGGTCCCCAATGAGCAGTTCTTC	CASSLSGQVPNEQFF
many	TRBV6-5	TRBJ2-3	NA	TGTGCCAGCAGTTACCCCGGGCGCAGGGATACGCAGTATTTT	CASSYPGRRDTQYF
few	TRBV7-2	TRBJ2-2	TRBD2	TGTGCCAGCAGCTTACGGACTAGCGGGATAGGGTACACCGGGGAGCTGTTTTTT	CASSLRTSGIGYTGELFF
few	TRBV7-3	TRBJ2-5	NA	TGTGCCAGCAGCTGGGCAACGGGAGAAGGAGAGACCCAGTACTTC	CASSWATGEGETQYF
many	TRBV7-2	TRBJ2-7	NA	TGTGCCAGCAGCTTAGCTGTTCACACAGGAGGCTACGAGCAGTACTTC	CASSLAVHTGGYEQYF
few	TRBV4-1	TRBJ2-7	TRBD2	TGCGCCAGCAGCCAAAAAGCGGGAGAGGGGCGATACGAGCAGTACTTC	CASSQKAGEGRYEQYF
many	TRBV28	TRBJ1-5	NA	TGTGCCAGCACCAAATCAGGGGAAAGGAGTCATTTT	CASTKSGERSHF
many	TRBV27	TRBJ1-2	NA	TGTGCCAGCAGTTTTAAGGCACCTCCCCATGGCTACACCTTC	CASSFKAPPHGYTF
many	TRBV7-6	TRBJ1-2	NA	TGTGCCAGCAGCCACTTGCTACGGGGTTCATCGGACTATGGCTACACCTTC	CASSHLLRGSSDYGYTF
few	TRBV3-1	TRBJ2-7	TRBD2	TGTGCCAGCAGCCAAGCCCTAGCGGGGGCCTACGAGCAGTACTTC	CASSQALAGAYEQYF
many	TRBV20-1	TRBJ1-1	NA	TGCAGTGCTAGAGCGCCGGGACGTATGAACACTGAAGCTTTCTTT	CSARAPGRMNTEAFF
many	TRBV7-2	TRBJ2-7	NA	TGTGCCAGCAGCGCGGGACGGCACTACGAGCAGTACTTC	CASSAGRHYEQYF
many	TRBV7-9	TRBJ1-2	TRBD1	TGTGCCAGCAGCTTAGCGGGACAGGGGAACTATGGCTACACCTTC	CASSLAGQGNYGYTF
many	TRBV2	TRBJ2-5	NA	TGTGCCAGCAGTACTACCCTAAGGTACCAAGAGACCCAGTACTTC	CASSTTLRYQETQYF
NA	TRBV4-3	TRBJ2-7	TRBD2	TGCGCCAGCAGCCAAGATCTAGGTAGCGGGAGTTACGAGCAGTACTTC	CASSQDLGSGSYEQYF